The T cell receptor (beta chain) under discussion was sequenced for a study of CD8 T cells in ankylosing spondylitis. The study's findings and limits: Ankylosing spondylitis blood appeared to be characterized by a TCR beta motif of about 8 highly homologous variants.

This clonotype has a handful of counts. Its antigen is as yet unknown. The CDR3 extends over 15 amino acids. Germline trimming cut 4 bases from V and 6 bases from J; bases unmatched to any gene: 5. TCRdb re-analysed the 5' RACE reads in MiXCR, keeping a single row per CDR3 protein. Of roughly 700,000 distinct CDR3 sequences detected, about 20% appear once; the ten largest clones hold roughly a fifth. The sequence derives from a male donor with ankylosing spondylitis. This rearrangement joins TRBV12-3 or TRBV12-4 to TRBJ2-3; the match to TRBD2 covers 12 bases. Sequencing input: blood, either unsorted or a sorted T cell fraction (not recorded which). The CDR3 DNA reads as TGTGCCAGCAGTTCAGGGACTAGCGGGCCCGATACGCAGTATTTT. It encodes CASSSGTSGPDTQYF.